Here is one T cell receptor (beta chain) with its context. CDR3 length equals 13 residues. The data are from a study of spatial heterogeneity in lung cancer. This sample's time point: sample taken at primary tumor resection. Material for sequencing was whole RNA from tumor, nontumor lung or frozen PBMC, left unsorted. Every cDNA TCR molecule received its own unique molecular identifier. TCRdb reanalysed the 5' RACE reads using MiXCR and keeps one entry per CDR3 protein. Of under 100,000 distinct CDR3 sequences in the sample, roughly 8.7% were seen once. The sequence was obtained from a male donor with early-stage non-small cell lung cancer. Sequencing was performed on PBMCs, taken at surgery. J is TRBJ1-2 and V is TRBV21-1. TRBV21-1 is a listed pseudogene. The CDR3, as DNA: TGTGCCAGCAGCAAGCCGGCAGGGCAAGGCTACACCTTC. Its protein product is CASSKPAGQGYTF.